This TCR beta chain was profiled in a study of shared clonotypes between healthy human individuals. Study summary: There were three CD4 naive, three CD4 memory, two CD8 naive and one CD8 memory plates per donor.

This CDR3 has 13 residues. V was trimmed by 9 bases and J by 1 base, leaving 12 bases between them. Germline CDR1 MDHEN, CDR2 SYDVKM. Libraries were prepared by immunoSEQ multiplex PCR; TCRdb keeps only in-frame clonotypes and omits some of them. The sample has 300,000 or so clones; approximately 79% are singletons. The authors divided CD4+ cells into CD45RA+ naive and CD45RA-negative memory subsets. The chain is built from TRBV28 and TRBJ2-5, with D perhaps matching TRBD2 (5 bases). The sample consisted of memory CD4+ T cells sorted from blood. Described subset: CD45RA-negative fraction. This clonotype originated in a man aged 25-45 years in good health. In DNA, the CDR3 is TGTGCCAGTCAGCGGTACCTCCAAGAGACCCAGTACTTC. This gives the protein CASQRYLQETQYF.